Each of the 18 T cell receptor beta chains below was sequenced from the same sample in a study of blood T cells in healthy people across ages (dated by TCRdb to between 2014 and 2016). The library was built by means of 5' RACE. The data were produced on an Illumina HiSeq 2500. The second PCR ran for roughly 6 to 11 cycles and used a J-beta primer mix along with a sample-barcoded 5' primer. Using fastp trimming at Q25 and MiXCR clonotype assembly, TCRdb reanalyzed the public sequencing data and kept in-frame beta chains. All rows with the same CDR3 protein become a single entry with the most common DNA and genes. The sample table holds almost 1 million distinct CDR3 sequences, of which approximately 50% were seen once. The ten largest clones capture about a fifth of the sample. Sequences were obtained from blood. The source is an older woman in good health.

This clonotype was seen more than once but under ten times. This chain joins TRBV7-8 and TRBJ2-5; maybe TRBD1 (5 bases). From germline, CDR1 is SGHVS and CDR2 FQNEAQ. The CDR3 is made up of 14 amino acids. Trimming cost V 5 bases and J 3 bases, with 13 bases left between them. The CDR3 bases are TGTGCCAGCAGCCCACAGGCGCAGGAAGAGACCCAGTACTTC. This encodes CASSPQAQEETQYF.

The chain joins TRBV4-1 to TRBJ2-3, with D hard to call. This CDR3 spans 15 amino acids. The V end was cut by 4 bases, the J end by 2 bases, with 13 bases between. Germline CDR1 MGHRA, CDR2 YSYEKL. CDR3 nucleotide sequence: TGCGCCAGCAGCCTTGCCTCTACTCTCACAGATACGCAGTATTTT. This sequence encodes CASSLASTLTDTQYF.

This clonotype was found a few times. V is TRBV28 and J is TRBJ2-5, with D unresolved. CDR1 and CDR2 (germline): MDHEN, SYDVKM. The CDR3 extends over 15 amino acids. Trimming cost V 7 bases and J 5 bases, with 20 bases left between them. The CDR3 DNA follows: TGTGCCAGCAAGACCAATCTCGAGACTGGGGAGACCCAGTACTTC. The encoded protein is CASKTNLETGETQYF.

Written as DNA, the CDR3 is TGTGCCAGCAGCGGGGACCAAAACATTCAGTACTTC. This codes for CASSGDQNIQYF. This sequence joins TRBV9 and TRBJ2-4; D is tentatively TRBD1 or TRBD2 (5 bases each). CDR1 and CDR2 (germline): SGDLS, YYNGEE. The CDR3 has 12 amino acids. Trimming left V 3 bases short and J 5 bases short, with 6 bases between.

The chain joins TRBV5-1 to TRBJ2-3; the match to TRBD1 covers 8 bases. The germline V gene has CDR1 SGHRS and CDR2 YFSETQ. This CDR3 is built from 14 residues. With 4 bases clipped from V and 4 bases from J, the junction kept 5 bases outside the gene matches. CDR3 in DNA: TGCGCCAGCAGCGCCCAGGGGGCCCCAGATACGCAGTATTTT. Amino acid sequence: CASSAQGAPDTQYF.

V and J are TRBV12-3 or TRBV12-4 and TRBJ2-3; D is perhaps TRBD2 (7 bases). Trimming took 5 bases from V and 4 from J, leaving 16 bases between them. The CDR3 loop spans 15 amino acids. CDR3 DNA: TGTGCCAGCAGTGAGTCGGGGGGCCCTCCAGATACGCAGTATTTT. Its translation is CASSESGGPPDTQYF.

This clonotype showed up just a few times. J is TRBJ2-3 and V is TRBV2; no reliable D call. Germline CDR1 is SNHLY and CDR2 is FYNNEI. This CDR3 contains 14 residues. V shed 1 base and J shed 2 bases, with 7 bases lying between them. The CDR3 sequence: CASSEGADTDTQYF. The CDR3 nucleotides are TGTGCCAGCAGTGAAGGCGCAGACACAGATACGCAGTATTTT.

This clonotype was detected a few times. The chain has TRBV11-2 and TRBJ1-1; TRBD1 is a possible D gene (5 bases). V lost 1 base to trimming and J lost 0 bases, with 6 bases between them. The germline V gene has CDR1 SGHAT and CDR2 FQNNGV. This CDR3 has 14 amino acids. The CDR3 protein is CASSLAGMNTEAFF. The CDR3 coding sequence is TGTGCCAGCAGCTTAGCAGGGATGAACACTGAAGCTTTCTTT. Full variable domain (outside the CDR3, taken from reference TRBV11-2 and TRBJ1-1): EAGVAQSPRYKIIEKRQSVAFWCNPISGHATLYWYQQILGQGPKLLIQFQNNGVVDDSQLPKDRFSAERLKGVDSTLKIQPAKLEDSAVYLCASSLAGMNTEAFFGQGTRLTVV.

The chain employs TRBV29-1 and TRBJ1-1; 8 nucleotides align to TRBD1. V dropped 4 bases and J dropped 8; count of bases not matched to a gene: 6. Looked up from germline, CDR1 is SQVTM and CDR2 is ANQGSEA. The CDR3 loop spans 12 amino acids. The CDR3, as DNA: TGCAGCGTTGGGCGACAGGGGAAAGAAGCTTTCTTT. Translated, it gives CSVGRQGKEAFF.

This clonotype was seen a handful of times. The chain couples TRBV29-1 to TRBJ1-2, with a tentative D call TRBD1 (5 bases). The CDR3 contains 13 residues. Germline CDR1 reads SQVTM; CDR2 reads ANQGSEA. Trimming took 1 base from V and 6 from J, leaving 12 bases between them. The CDR3 nucleotides read TGCAGCGTTGAAGGCTCAGGGAGCCATGGCTACACCTTC. Protein sequence: CSVEGSGSHGYTF.

This clonotype was seen more than once but under ten times. This chain uses TRBV2 with TRBJ2-6; 7 bases fit TRBD1. The CDR3 runs to 16 residues. V dropped 8 bases and J dropped 0; count of bases not matched to a gene: 7. Germline CDR1 SNHLY, CDR2 FYNNEI. The CDR3 sequence is CASRDSFFSGANVLTF. DNA for the CDR3: TGTGCCAGCCGGGACAGCTTTTTCTCTGGGGCCAACGTCCTGACTTTC.

This clonotype was seen only a few times. The V gene is TRBV6-5, the J gene TRBJ2-4, with 11 nucleotides matching TRBD2. The CDR3 extends over 14 amino acids. With 5 bases clipped from V and 7 bases from J, the junction kept 4 bases outside the gene matches. Germline CDR1 reads MNHEY; CDR2 reads SVGAGI. The CDR3 is CASSETSGMNIQYF. CDR3 coding DNA: TGTGCCAGCAGTGAGACTAGCGGGATGAACATTCAGTACTTC.

The genes are TRBV7-6 and TRBJ2-7, with TRBD1 matching 7 bases. The ends lost 3 bases at V and 0 bases at J; junction bases unmatched: 8. This CDR3 contains 16 residues. Germline CDR1 SGHVS, CDR2 FNYEAQ. CDR3 sequence reads: CASSFLLGTDSYEQYF. Here the CDR3 DNA reads TGTGCCAGCAGCTTTTTATTAGGGACAGACTCCTACGAGCAGTACTTC.

This sequence joins TRBV4-2 and TRBJ2-3; D is uncertain. Deletions cut 3 bases from V and 2 bases from J, with 6 bases between. This CDR3 has 13 amino acids. Germline CDR1 is LGHNA and CDR2 is YNFKEQ. CDR3 DNA sequence: TGTGCCAGCAGCCAGGAAAACACAGATACGCAGTATTTT. It translates to CASSQENTDTQYF.

In its sample, this clonotype was seen a few times. This chain links TRBV7-9 with TRBJ1-1; D not certain. V was cut by 8 bases and J by 0 bases, with 10 bases left in between. The CDR3 totals 13 residues. Germline assignment: CDR1 SEHNR and CDR2 FQNEAQ (reference sequence). CDR3 loop: CASAVQVNTEAFF. The CDR3 DNA is TGTGCCAGCGCGGTTCAGGTGAACACTGAAGCTTTCTTT.

The J gene is TRBJ2-5, the V gene TRBV11-3; 8 bases align to TRBD1. The CDR3 sequence is 16 residues long. Germline assignment: CDR1 SGHNT and CDR2 YENEEA. Losses at the gene ends were 2 bases for V and 1 base for J; bases not matched to a gene: 6. In DNA form, the CDR3 reads TGTGCCAGCAGCTTAAATAGGGGGACAGGCCAAGAGACCCAGTACTTC. Translation gives CASSLNRGTGQETQYF.

This clonotype was observed a handful of times. This chain joins TRBV6-5 and TRBJ2-1; TRBD1 might be the D (6 bases). In germline, CDR1 is MNHEY, CDR2 SVGAGI. The CDR3 is 16 residues long. Trimming removed 6 bases from V and 0 bases from J, with 15 bases in between. The CDR3 reads CASSQEADSSYNEQFF. CDR3 DNA: TGTGCCAGCAGCCAAGAAGCGGACAGCTCCTACAATGAGCAGTTCTTC.

This clonotype was picked up a small number of times. The V gene is TRBV15, the J gene TRBJ2-5, with TRBD2 identical over 8 bases. Unmatched junction bases numbered 10, after V lost 5 bases and J lost 5 bases. The CDR3 runs to 15 residues. Germline lookup yields CDR1 LNHNV and CDR2 YYDKDF (reference sequence). The DNA of the CDR3 is TGTGCCACCAGCCTTAGCGGGACAACCCATGAGACCCAGTACTTC. Protein sequence: CATSLSGTTHETQYF.